This paragraph covers one TCR beta chain sequence. These data are taken from a study of blood T cell repertoires in COVID-19. The ends were cut back, 2 bases at V and 1 base at J, with 11 bases in the middle. CDR1 is MGHRA and CDR2 is YSYEKL in the germline V gene. This CDR3 has 15 amino acids. Source study methods: Cell counts per sample came from amplifying reference gene primers. The table came from immunoSEQ multiplex PCR; TCRdb's copy has only in-frame clones and leaves some out. The V and J calls and clone size come from that table; D and trimming were worked out from the DNA. This table holds 45,000 to 55,000 clones, about 87% found once.

The sequence was obtained from a human donor in a cohort sampled during active COVID-19. This sequence joins TRBV4-1 and TRBJ1-1; TRBD1 might be the D (5 bases). Sequenced: peripheral blood. CDR3 nucleotides: TGCGCCAGCAGCCAACGCGGGGCGGAGAACACTGAAGCTTTCTTT. This encodes CASSQRGAENTEAFF.